This entry is about one T cell receptor (beta chain). Antigen specificity is unknown. Time point meaning: neoterminal ileum biopsy at postoperative endoscopy, about 6 months after surgery. Patients were adults with ileal or ileocolonic Crohn's disease needing resection. This specimen comes from a study of T cell repertoires in ileal Crohn's disease. Across the whole study: Every patient was operated on for stricturing (about 60%) or penetrating (approximately 39%) complications.

TCRB immunosequencing input was approximately 450 nanograms of biopsy DNA per sample. The protocol was immunoSEQ multiplex PCR, while the TCRdb copy is restricted to in-frame clones and leaves out a portion. The profile shows about 12,000 clones, more than 75% of them singletons. V dropped 10 bases and J dropped 0 bases, with 10 bases sitting between them. Germline-derived CDR1 and CDR2 are MDHEN and SYDVKM. The CDR3 is 13 residues long. Study-wide results and caveats: Endoscopic recurrence occurred in every patient whose clonality exceeded 26.8%.

This receptor was identified in an adult with Crohn's disease. Source material: ileal tissue. The J gene is TRBJ2-1, the V gene TRBV28, with no clear D. CDR3 in amino acids: CATKPGSYNEQFF. The CDR3 nucleotides are TGTGCCACCAAGCCCGGCTCCTACAATGAGCAGTTCTTC.